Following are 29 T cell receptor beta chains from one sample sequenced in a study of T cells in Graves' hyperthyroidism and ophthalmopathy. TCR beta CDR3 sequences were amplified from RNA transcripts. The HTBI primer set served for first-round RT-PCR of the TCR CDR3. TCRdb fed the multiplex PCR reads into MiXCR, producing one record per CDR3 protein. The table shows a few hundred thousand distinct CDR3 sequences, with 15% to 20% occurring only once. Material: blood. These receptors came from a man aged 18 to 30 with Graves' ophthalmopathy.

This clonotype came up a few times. The CDR3 DNA sequence: TGCAGCGTTGAAGGCCGGGGGGGCTACGAGCAGTACTTC. Translating gives CSVEGRGGYEQYF. J is TRBJ2-7 and V is TRBV29-1; TRBD2 aligns across 8 bases. CDR1 SQVTM and CDR2 ANQGSEA come from the germline V gene. Losses at the gene ends were 1 base for V and 3 bases for J; bases not matched to a gene: 2. CDR3 length: 13 residues.

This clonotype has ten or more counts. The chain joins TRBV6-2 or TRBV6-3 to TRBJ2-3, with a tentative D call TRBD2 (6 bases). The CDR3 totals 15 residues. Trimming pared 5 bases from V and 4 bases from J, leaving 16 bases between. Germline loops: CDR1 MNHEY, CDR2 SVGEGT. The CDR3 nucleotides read TGTGCCAGCAGTCTGGGCGGGGCGACACCAGATACGCAGTATTTT. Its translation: CASSLGGATPDTQYF.

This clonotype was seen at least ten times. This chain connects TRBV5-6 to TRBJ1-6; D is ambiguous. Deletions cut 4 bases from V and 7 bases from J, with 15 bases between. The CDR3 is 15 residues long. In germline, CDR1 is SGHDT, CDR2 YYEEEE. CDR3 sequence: CASSILGPGNSPLHF. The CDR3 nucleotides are TGTGCCAGCAGCATTCTGGGCCCTGGGAATTCACCCCTCCACTTT.

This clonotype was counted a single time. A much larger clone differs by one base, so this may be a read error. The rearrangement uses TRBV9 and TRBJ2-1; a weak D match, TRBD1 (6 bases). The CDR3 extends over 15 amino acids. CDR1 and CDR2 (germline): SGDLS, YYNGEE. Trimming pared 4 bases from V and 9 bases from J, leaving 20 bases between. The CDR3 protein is CASSRALGADSEQFF. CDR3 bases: TGTGCCAGCAGCCGAGCCCTGGGGGCGGACAGTGAGCAGTTCTTC.

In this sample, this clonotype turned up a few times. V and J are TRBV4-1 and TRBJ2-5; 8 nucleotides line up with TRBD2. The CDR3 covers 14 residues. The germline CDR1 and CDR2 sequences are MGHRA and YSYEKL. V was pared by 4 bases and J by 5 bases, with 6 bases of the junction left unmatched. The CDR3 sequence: CASSLREGGETQYF. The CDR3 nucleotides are TGCGCCAGCAGCCTACGGGAGGGAGGCGAGACCCAGTACTTC.

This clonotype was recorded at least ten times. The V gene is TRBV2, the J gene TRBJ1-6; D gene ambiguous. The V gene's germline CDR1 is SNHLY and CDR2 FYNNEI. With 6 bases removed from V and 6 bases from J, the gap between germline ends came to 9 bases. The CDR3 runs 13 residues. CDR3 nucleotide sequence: TGTGCCAGCAGGCCGGTCAGTAATTCACCCCTCCACTTT. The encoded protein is CASRPVSNSPLHF.

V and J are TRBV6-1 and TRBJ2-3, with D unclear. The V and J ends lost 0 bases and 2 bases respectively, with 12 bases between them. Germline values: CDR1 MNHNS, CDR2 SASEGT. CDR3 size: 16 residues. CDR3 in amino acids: CASSEAETPTTDTQYF. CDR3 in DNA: TGTGCCAGCAGTGAAGCTGAGACACCAACCACAGATACGCAGTATTTT.

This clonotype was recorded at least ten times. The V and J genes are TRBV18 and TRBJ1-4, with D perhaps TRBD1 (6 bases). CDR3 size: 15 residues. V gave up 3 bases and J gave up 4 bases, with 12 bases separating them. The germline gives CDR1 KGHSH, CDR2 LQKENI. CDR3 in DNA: TGTGCCAGCTCACCGCCGAACAGGGATAATGAAAAACTGTTTTTT. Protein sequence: CASSPPNRDNEKLFF.

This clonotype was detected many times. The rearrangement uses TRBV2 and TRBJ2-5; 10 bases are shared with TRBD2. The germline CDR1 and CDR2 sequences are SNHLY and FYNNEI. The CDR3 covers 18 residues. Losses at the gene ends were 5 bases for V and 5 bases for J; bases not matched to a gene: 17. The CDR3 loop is CASSMASGGLVGSETQYF. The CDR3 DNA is TGTGCCAGCAGTATGGCTAGCGGGGGCCTCGTGGGCTCGGAGACCCAGTACTTC.

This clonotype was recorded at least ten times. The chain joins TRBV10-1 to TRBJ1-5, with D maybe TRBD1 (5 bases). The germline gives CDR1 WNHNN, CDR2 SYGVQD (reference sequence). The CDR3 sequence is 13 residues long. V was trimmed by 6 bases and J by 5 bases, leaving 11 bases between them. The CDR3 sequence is CASSGGLYQPQHF. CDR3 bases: TGCGCCAGCAGCGGGGGACTATATCAGCCCCAGCATTTT.

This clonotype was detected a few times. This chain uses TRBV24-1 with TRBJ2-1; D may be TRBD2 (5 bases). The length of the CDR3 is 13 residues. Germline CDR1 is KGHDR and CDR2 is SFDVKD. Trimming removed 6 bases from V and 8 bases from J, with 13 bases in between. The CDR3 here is CATSRGYSDEQFF. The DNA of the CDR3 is TGTGCCACCAGTAGAGGGTATAGCGATGAGCAGTTCTTC.

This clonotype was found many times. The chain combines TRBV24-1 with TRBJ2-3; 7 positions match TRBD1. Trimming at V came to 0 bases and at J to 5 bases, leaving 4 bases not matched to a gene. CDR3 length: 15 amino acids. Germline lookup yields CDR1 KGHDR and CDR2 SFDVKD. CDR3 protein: CATSDLLQGIDTQYF. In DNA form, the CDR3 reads TGTGCCACCAGTGATTTGCTACAGGGGATAGATACGCAGTATTTT.

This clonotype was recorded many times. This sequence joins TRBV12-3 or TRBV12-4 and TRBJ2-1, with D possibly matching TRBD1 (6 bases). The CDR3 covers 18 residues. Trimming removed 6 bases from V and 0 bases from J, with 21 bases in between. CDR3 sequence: CASRRRGTYQSSYNEQFF. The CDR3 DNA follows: TGTGCCAGCAGGCGAAGGGGGACATACCAGAGCTCCTACAATGAGCAGTTCTTC.

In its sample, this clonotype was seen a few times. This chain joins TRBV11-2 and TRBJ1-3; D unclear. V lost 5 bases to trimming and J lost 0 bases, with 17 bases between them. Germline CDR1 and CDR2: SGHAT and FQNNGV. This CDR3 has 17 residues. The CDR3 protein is CASSGRRLINSGNTIYF. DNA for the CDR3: TGTGCCAGCAGCGGCCGACGTCTCATTAACTCTGGAAACACCATATATTTT.

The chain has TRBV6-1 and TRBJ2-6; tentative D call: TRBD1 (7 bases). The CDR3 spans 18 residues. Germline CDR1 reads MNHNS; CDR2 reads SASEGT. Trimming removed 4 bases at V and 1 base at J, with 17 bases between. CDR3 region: CASSVRDRSESGANVLTF. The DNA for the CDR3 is TGTGCCAGCAGTGTGCGGGACAGATCGGAATCTGGGGCCAACGTCCTGACTTTC.

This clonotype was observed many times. CDR3 nucleotide sequence: TGCGCCAGCAGCTTCGGTTCCTCGGGCGATGAAAAACTGTTTTTT. This sequence encodes CASSFGSSGDEKLFF. The chain couples TRBV5-1 to TRBJ1-4; no clear D. The CDR3 contains 15 residues. Trimming removed 2 bases from V and 6 bases from J, with 14 bases in between. Germline V lookup: CDR1 SGHRS, CDR2 YFSETQ.

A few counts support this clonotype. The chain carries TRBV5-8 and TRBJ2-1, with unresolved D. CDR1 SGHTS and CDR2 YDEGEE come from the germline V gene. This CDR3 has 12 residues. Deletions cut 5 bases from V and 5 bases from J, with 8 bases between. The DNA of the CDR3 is TGTGCCAGCAGTTTAAGCGACAATGAGCAGTTCTTC. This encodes CASSLSDNEQFF.

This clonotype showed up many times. The CDR3 region has the DNA TGTGCCAGCAGTGTTCCGGGACAGGACTATGGCTACACCTTC. Its protein product is CASSVPGQDYGYTF. The chain employs TRBV28 and TRBJ1-2; 8 bases match TRBD1. Germline CDR1 is MDHEN and CDR2 is SYDVKM. The V gene end was trimmed by 5 bases and the J gene end by 3 bases; junction bases not matched to a gene: 5. This CDR3 has 14 amino acids.

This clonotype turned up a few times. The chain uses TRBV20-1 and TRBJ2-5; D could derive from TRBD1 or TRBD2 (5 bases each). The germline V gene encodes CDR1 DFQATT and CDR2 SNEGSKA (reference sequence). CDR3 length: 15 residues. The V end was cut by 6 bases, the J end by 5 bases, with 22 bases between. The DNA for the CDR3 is TGCAGTGCCCCAACCCCCGGACTTGCAGGGGAGACCCAGTACTTC. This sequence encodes CSAPTPGLAGETQYF.

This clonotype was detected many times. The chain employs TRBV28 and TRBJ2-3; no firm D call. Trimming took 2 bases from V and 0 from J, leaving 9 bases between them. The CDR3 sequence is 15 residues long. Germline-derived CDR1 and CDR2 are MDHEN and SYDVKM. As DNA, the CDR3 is TGTGCCAGCAGTTTAGGTCTGCAAAGCACAGATACGCAGTATTTT. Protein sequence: CASSLGLQSTDTQYF.

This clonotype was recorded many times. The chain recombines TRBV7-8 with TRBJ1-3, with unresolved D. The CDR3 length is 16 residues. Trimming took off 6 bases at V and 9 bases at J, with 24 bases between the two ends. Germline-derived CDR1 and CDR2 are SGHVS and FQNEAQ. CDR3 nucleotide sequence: TGTGCCAGCAGTCTAGCTTCGACGCCTGGGAGCGGCACCATATATTTT. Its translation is CASSLASTPGSGTIYF.

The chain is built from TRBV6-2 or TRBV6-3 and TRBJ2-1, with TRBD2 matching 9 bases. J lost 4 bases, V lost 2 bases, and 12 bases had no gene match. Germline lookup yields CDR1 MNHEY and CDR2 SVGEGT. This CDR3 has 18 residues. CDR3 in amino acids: CASSYVPLGGGEYNEQFF. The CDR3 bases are TGTGCCAGCAGTTACGTCCCCCTGGGCGGGGGGGAATACAATGAGCAGTTCTTC.

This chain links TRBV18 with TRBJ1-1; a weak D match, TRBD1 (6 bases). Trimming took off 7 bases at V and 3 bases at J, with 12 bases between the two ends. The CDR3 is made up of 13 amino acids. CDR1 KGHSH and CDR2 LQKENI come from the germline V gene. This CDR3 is CASLRTEDTEAFF. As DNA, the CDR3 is TGTGCCAGCTTAAGGACAGAAGACACTGAAGCTTTCTTT. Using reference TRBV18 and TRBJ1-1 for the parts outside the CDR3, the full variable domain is NAGVMQNPRHLVRRRGQEARLRCSPMKGHSHVYWYRQLPEEGLKFMVYLQKENIIDESGMPKERFSAEFPKEGPSILRIQQVVRGDSAAYFCASLRTEDTEAFFGQGTRLTVV.

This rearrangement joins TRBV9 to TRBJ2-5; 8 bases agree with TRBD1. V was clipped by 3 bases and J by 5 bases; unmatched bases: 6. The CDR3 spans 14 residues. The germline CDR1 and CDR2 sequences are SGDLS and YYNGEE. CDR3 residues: CASSAGGAGETQYF. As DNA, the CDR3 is TGTGCCAGCAGCGCAGGGGGCGCGGGGGAGACCCAGTACTTC.

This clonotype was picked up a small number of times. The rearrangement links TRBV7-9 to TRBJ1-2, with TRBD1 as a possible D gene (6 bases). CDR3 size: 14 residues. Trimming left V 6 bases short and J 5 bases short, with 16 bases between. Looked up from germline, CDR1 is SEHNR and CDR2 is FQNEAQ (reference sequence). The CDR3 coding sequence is TGTGCCAGCAGTTTGGACAGCTTCGCATATGGCTACACCTTC. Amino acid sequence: CASSLDSFAYGYTF.

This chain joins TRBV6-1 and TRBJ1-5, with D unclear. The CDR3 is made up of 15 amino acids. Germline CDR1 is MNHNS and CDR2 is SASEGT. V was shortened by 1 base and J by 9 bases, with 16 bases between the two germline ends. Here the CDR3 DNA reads TGTGCCAGCAGTGAAGGCGCGGGCTTCGGGGTGCCCCAGCATTTT. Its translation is CASSEGAGFGVPQHF.

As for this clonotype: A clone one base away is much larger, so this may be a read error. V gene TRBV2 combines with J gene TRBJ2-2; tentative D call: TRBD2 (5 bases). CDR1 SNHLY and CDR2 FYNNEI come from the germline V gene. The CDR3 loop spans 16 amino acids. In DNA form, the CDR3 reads TGTGCCAACAGTGAATATGGTAGAGGGTCCACCGGGGAGCTGTTTTTT. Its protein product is CANSEYGRGSTGELFF. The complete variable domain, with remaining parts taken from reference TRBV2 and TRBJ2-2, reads EPEVTQTPSHQVTQMGQEVILRCVPISNHLYFYWYRQILGQKVEFLVSFYNNEISEKSEIFDDQFSVERPDGSNFTLKIRSTKLEDSAMYFCANSEYGRGSTGELFFGEGSRLTVL.

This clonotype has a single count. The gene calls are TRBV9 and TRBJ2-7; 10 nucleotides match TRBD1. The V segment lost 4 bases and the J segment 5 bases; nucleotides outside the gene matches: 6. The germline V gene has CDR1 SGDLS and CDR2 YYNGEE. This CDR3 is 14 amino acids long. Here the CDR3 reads CASSNPGTGDEQYF. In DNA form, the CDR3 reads TGTGCCAGCAGCAACCCCGGGACAGGGGACGAGCAGTACTTC. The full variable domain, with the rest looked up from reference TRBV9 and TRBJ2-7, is DSGVTQTPKHLITATGQRVTLRCSPRSGDLSVYWYQQSLDQGLQFLIQYYNGEERAKGNILERFSAQQFPDLHSELNLSSLELGDSALYFCASSNPGTGDEQYFGPGTRLTVT.

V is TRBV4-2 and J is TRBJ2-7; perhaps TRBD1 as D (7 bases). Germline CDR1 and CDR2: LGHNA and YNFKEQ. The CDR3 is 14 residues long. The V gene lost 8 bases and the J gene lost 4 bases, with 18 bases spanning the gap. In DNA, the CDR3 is TGTGCCAGCGCATCCCAGGGGGAGGATTACGAGCAGTACTTC. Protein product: CASASQGEDYEQYF.